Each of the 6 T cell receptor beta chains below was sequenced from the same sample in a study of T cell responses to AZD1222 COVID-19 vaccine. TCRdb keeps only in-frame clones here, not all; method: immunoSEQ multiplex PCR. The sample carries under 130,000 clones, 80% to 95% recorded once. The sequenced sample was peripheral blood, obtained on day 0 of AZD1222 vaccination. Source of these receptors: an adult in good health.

DNA for the CDR3: TGTGCCAGCAGCGTGGGACAGGGGAAAGGTTATGGCTACACCTTC. Translation: CASSVGQGKGYGYTF. J is TRBJ1-2 and V is TRBV7-9, with 10 bases fitting TRBD1. Germline V lookup: CDR1 SEHNR, CDR2 FQNEAQ (reference sequence). This CDR3 has 15 residues. The V gene end was trimmed by 5 bases and the J gene end by 5 bases; junction bases not matched to a gene: 8.

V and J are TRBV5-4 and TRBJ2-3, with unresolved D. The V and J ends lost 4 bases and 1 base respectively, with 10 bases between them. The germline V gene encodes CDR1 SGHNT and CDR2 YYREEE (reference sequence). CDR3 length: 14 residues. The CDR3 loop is CASSHQFGTDTQYF. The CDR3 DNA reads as TGTGCCAGCAGCCATCAGTTCGGCACAGATACGCAGTATTTT. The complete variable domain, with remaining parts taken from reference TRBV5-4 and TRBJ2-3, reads ETGVTQSPTHLIKTRGQQVTLRCSSQSGHNTVSWYQQALGQGPQFIFQYYREEENGRGNFPPRFSGLQFPNYSSELNVNALELDDSALYLCASSHQFGTDTQYFGPGTRLTVL.

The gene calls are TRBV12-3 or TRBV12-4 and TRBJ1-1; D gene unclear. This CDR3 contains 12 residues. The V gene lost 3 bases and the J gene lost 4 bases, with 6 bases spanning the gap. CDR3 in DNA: TGTGCCAGCAGTTTGGCAGCCACTGAAGCTTTCTTT. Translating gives CASSLAATEAFF.

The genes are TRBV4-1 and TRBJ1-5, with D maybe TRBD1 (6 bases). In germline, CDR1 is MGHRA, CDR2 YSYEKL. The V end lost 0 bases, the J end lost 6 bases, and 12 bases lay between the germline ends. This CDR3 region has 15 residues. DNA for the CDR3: TGCGCCAGCAGCCAAGAGCGGGGGGCAGGTCAGCCCCAGCATTTT. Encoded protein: CASSQERGAGQPQHF.

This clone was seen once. This CDR3 reads CASSESRGQVSNQPQHF. The CDR3 coding sequence is TGCGCCAGCAGTGAGTCGAGGGGTCAGGTTAGCAATCAGCCCCAGCATTTT. The chain couples TRBV10-2 to TRBJ1-5; D perhaps matches TRBD1 (5 bases). The V and J ends lost 0 bases and 0 bases respectively, with 12 bases between them. CDR3 length equals 17 residues. CDR1 is WSHSY, CDR2 SAAADI, per germline.

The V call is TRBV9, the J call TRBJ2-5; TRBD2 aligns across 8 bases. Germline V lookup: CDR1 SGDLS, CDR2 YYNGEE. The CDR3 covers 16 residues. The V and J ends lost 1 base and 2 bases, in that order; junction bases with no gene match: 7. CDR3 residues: CASSVRERGLQETQYF. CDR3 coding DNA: TGTGCCAGCAGCGTAAGGGAGCGGGGGCTTCAAGAGACCCAGTACTTC.